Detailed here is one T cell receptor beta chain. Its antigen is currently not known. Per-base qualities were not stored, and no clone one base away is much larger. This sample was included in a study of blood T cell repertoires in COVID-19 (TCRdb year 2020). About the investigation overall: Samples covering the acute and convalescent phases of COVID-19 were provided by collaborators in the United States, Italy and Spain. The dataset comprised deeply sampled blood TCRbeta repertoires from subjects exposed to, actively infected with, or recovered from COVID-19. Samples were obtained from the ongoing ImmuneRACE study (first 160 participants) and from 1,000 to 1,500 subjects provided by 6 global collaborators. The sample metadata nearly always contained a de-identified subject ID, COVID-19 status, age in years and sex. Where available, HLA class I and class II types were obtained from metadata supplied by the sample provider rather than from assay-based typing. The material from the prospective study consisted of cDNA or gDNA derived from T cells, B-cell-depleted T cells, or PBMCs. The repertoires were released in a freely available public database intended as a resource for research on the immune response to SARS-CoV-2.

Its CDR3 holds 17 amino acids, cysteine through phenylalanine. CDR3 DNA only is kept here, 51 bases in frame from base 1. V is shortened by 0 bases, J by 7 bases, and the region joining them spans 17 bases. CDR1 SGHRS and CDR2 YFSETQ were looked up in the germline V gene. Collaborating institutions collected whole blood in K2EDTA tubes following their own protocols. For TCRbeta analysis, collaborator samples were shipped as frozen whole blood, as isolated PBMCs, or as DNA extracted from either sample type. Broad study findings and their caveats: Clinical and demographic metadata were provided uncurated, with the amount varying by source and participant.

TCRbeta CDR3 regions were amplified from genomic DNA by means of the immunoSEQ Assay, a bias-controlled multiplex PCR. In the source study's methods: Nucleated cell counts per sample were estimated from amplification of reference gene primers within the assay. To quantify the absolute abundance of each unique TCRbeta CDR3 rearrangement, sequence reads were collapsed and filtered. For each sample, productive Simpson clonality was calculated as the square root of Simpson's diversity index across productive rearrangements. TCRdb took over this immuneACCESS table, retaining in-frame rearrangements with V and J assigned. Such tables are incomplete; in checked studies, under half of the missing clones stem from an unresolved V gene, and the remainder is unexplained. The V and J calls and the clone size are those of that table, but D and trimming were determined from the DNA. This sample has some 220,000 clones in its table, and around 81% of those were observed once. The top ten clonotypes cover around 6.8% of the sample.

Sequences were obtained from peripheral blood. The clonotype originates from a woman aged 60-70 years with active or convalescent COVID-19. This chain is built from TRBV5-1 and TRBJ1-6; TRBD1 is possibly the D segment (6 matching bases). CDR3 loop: CASSLELSGQRNSPLHF. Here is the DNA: TGCGCCAGCAGCTTGGAGCTATCAGGACAGCGAAATTCACCCCTCCACTTT. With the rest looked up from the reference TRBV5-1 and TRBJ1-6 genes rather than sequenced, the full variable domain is KAGVTQTPRYLIKTRGQQVTLSCSPISGHRSVSWYQQTPGQGLQFLFEYFSETQRNKGNFPGRFSGRQFSNSRSEMNVSTLELGDSALYLCASSLELSGQRNSPLHFGNGTRLTVT.